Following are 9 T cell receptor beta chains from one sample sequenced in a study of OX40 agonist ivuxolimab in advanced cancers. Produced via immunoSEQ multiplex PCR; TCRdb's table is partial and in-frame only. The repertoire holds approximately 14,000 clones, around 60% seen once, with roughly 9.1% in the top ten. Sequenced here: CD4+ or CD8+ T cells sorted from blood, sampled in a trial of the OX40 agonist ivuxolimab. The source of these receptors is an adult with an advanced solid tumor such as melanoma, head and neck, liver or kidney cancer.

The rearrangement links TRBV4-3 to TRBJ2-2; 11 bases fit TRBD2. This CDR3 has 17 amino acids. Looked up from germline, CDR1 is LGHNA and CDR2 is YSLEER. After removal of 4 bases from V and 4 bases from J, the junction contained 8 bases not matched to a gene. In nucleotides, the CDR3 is TGCGCCAGCAGCCGAGATCGACTAGCGGGGCGCACCGGGGAGCTGTTTTTT. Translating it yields CASSRDRLAGRTGELFF.

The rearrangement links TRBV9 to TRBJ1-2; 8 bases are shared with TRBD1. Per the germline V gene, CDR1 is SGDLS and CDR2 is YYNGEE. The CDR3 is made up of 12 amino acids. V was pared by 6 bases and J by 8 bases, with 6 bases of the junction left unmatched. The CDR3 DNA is TGTGCCAGCAATCAGGGGGCCGGGGGCTACACCTTC. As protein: CASNQGAGGYTF.

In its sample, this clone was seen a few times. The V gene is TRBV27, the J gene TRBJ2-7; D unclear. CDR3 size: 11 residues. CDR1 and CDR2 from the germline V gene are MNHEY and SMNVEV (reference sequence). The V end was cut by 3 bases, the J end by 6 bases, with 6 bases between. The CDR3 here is CASSLGGEQYF. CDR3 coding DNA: TGTGCCAGCAGTTTGGGTGGCGAGCAGTACTTC.

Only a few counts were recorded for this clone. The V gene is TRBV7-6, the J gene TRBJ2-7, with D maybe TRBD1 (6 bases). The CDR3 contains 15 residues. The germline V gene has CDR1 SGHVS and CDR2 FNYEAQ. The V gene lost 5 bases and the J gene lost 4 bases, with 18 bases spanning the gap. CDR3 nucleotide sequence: TGTGCCAGCAGCCCCGGGCCAGGGGCTTTATACGAGCAGTACTTC. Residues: CASSPGPGALYEQYF.

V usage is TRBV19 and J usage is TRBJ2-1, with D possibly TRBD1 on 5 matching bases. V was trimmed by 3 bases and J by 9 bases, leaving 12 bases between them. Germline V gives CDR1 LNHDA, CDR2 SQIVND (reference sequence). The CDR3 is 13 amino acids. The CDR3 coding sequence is TGTGCCAGTAGTATTTATCAGGGCAGTGAGCAGTTCTTC. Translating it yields CASSIYQGSEQFF.

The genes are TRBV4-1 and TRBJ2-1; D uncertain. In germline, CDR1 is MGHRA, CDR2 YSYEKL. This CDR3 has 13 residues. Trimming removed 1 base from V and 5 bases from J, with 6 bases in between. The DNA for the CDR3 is TGCGCCAGCAGCCAAGCCCTTAACAATGAGCAGTTCTTC. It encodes CASSQALNNEQFF.

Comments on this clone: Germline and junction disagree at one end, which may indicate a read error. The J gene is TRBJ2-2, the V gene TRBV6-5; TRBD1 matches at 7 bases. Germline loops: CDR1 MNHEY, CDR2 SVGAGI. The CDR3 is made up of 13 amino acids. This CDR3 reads CAISDRVTGELFF. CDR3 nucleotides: TGTGCCATCAGTGACAGGGTCACCGGGGAGCTGTTTTTT.

CDR3 DNA: TGTGCCAGCAGTGTTCAGGGGGATCAGCCCCAGCATTTT. It encodes CASSVQGDQPQHF. This chain joins TRBV27 and TRBJ1-5; 7 bases are a match to TRBD1. The CDR3 totals 13 residues. The germline V gene has CDR1 MNHEY and CDR2 SMNVEV (reference sequence). V shed 5 bases and J 5 bases; nucleotides not matched to a gene: 3.

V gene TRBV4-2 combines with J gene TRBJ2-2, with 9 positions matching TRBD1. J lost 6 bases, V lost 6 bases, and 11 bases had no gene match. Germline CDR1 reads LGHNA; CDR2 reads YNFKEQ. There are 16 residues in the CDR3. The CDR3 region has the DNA TGTGCCAGCAGGGCACCGGGACAGGGTATGCCCGGGGAGCTGTTTTTT. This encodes CASRAPGQGMPGELFF.